This is a list of T cell receptor beta chains from one sample in a study of cytomegalovirus exposure and HLA in healthy donors. Generated by immunoSEQ multiplex PCR, the TCRdb table keeps only in-frame clones and is missing some. The sample carries 100,000 to 150,000 clones, 84% recorded once. The sample was PBMCs. The origin of the receptors is a man aged 50 to 59 in good health and CMV-seronegative. Both conserved end residues are part of each CDR3. The D gene is left open where the match is weak. Some rows have no size entry. The others give once, few or many, or a class for an expanded clone.

D gene	J gene	V gene	clone size	CDR3 protein	CDR3 DNA
TRBD1	TRBJ1-1	TRBV27	.	CASRGQASYEAFF	TGTGCCAGCAGGGGACAGGCCTCCTATGAAGCTTTCTTT
.	TRBJ1-1	TRBV7-8	.	CASRLIGRNTEAFF	TGTGCCAGCAGACTGATCGGGAGGAACACTGAAGCTTTCTTT
.	TRBJ2-6	TRBV6-1	.	CASSEAGGGANVLTF	TGTGCCAGCAGTGAAGCGGGGGGTGGGGCCAACGTCCTGACTTTC
TRBD1	TRBJ2-2	TRBV30	.	CAWSVLGTGNTGELFF	TGTGCCTGGAGTGTACTAGGGACAGGGAACACCGGGGAGCTGTTTTTT
TRBD1	TRBJ2-4	TRBV7-2	.	CASSLTGSKNIQYF	TGTGCCAGCAGCTTGACAGGGTCCAAAAACATTCAGTACTTC
TRBD1	TRBJ2-7	TRBV7-8	.	CASSSARDSSYEQYF	TGTGCCAGCAGTTCCGCCCGGGACAGTTCCTACGAGCAGTACTTC
.	TRBJ1-5	TRBV14	.	CASSLGPNQPQHF	TGTGCCAGCAGCCTGGGGCCTAATCAGCCCCAGCATTTT
TRBD1	TRBJ1-1	TRBV6-5	few	CASSYTTGGNTEAFF	TGTGCCAGCAGTTACACGACAGGGGGAAACACTGAAGCTTTCTTT
.	TRBJ1-2	TRBV6-5	.	CASSRALVYGYTF	TGTGCCAGCAGCCGAGCCCTGGTCTATGGCTACACCTTC
.	TRBJ1-2	TRBV5-6	.	CASSLDTGGGYTF	TGTGCCAGCAGCTTGGATACGGGGGGCGGCTACACCTTC
.	TRBJ1-4	TRBV5-6	.	CASSLGSANEKLFF	TGTGCCAGCAGCTTGGGGTCAGCTAATGAAAAACTGTTTTTT
TRBD1	TRBJ2-2	TRBV5-1	.	CASSFRQGAGELFF	TGCGCCAGCAGCTTCAGACAGGGCGCCGGGGAGCTGTTTTTT
TRBD2	TRBJ2-7	TRBV4-2	.	CASSQDPSGGAYEQYF	TGTGCCAGCAGCCAAGACCCCAGCGGGGGGGCCTACGAGCAGTACTTC
.	TRBJ2-5	TRBV5-1	.	CASNVAGEETQYF	TGCGCCAGCAACGTGGCGGGCGAGGAGACCCAGTACTTC
TRBD2	TRBJ2-1	TRBV9	.	CASSDGLAGTSSYNEQFF	TGTGCCAGCAGCGACGGACTAGCGGGGACAAGCTCCTACAATGAGCAGTTCTTC
.	TRBJ1-6	TRBV2	.	CASSVEGDPNSPLHF	TGTGCCAGCAGTGTGGAAGGAGACCCTAATTCACCCCTCCACTTT
TRBD2	TRBJ2-1	TRBV5-4	.	CASSLALLAGALYNEQFF	TGTGCCAGCAGCTTGGCCCTACTAGCGGGGGCACTCTACAATGAGCAGTTCTTC
TRBD1	TRBJ2-7	TRBV27	.	CASSEGTGGYEQYF	TGTGCCAGCAGCGAGGGGACAGGGGGCTACGAGCAGTACTTC
TRBD1	TRBJ2-3	TRBV4-1	.	CASSQVEGAASTDTQYF	TGCGCCAGCAGCCAAGTAGAGGGGGCTGCGAGCACAGATACGCAGTATTTT
TRBD1	TRBJ1-1	TRBV4-1	.	CASSHYRDRETEAFF	TGCGCCAGCAGCCATTACCGGGACAGGGAGACTGAAGCTTTCTTT
.	TRBJ1-1	TRBV5-4	.	CASRLSGGEAFF	TGTGCCAGCAGGCTATCGGGGGGTGAAGCTTTCTTT
.	TRBJ1-5	TRBV19	.	CASSIRDFGQPQHF	TGTGCCAGTAGTATACGTGATTTCGGTCAGCCCCAGCATTTT
.	TRBJ2-5	TRBV10-3	.	CAIKRGGGQETQYF	TGTGCCATCAAGAGGGGGGGAGGGCAAGAGACCCAGTACTTC
TRBD2	TRBJ2-7	TRBV2	.	CASNPSGGVAYEQYF	TGTGCCAGCAACCCTAGCGGTGGCGTAGCCTACGAGCAGTACTTC
TRBD1	TRBJ1-1	TRBV5-4	once	CASSPGTGMNTEAFF	TGTGCCAGCAGCCCTGGGACAGGGATGAACACTGAAGCTTTCTTT
TRBD2	TRBJ2-3	TRBV6-4	.	CASSDTSGGHTDTQYF	TGTGCCAGCAGTGACACTAGCGGGGGGCACACAGATACGCAGTATTTT
.	TRBJ1-2	TRBV6-5	.	CASSYSEAETYGYTF	TGTGCCAGCAGTTACTCTGAGGCAGAGACCTATGGCTACACCTTC
.	TRBJ1-2	TRBV19	.	CASSMPGYYGYTF	TGTGCCAGTAGTATGCCAGGGTACTATGGCTACACCTTC
.	TRBJ2-7	TRBV29-1	once	CSVKGGENYEQYF	TGCAGCGTCAAGGGGGGGGAGAACTACGAGCAGTACTTC
TRBD1	TRBJ2-1	TRBV7-7	.	CASSQGTGGLRFF	TGTGCTAGCAGCCAAGGGACAGGGGGCCTGAGGTTCTTC
TRBD1	TRBJ2-7	TRBV4-1	.	CASSWDRNYEQYF	TGCGCCAGCAGCTGGGACAGAAACTACGAGCAGTACTTC
TRBD2	TRBJ2-1	TRBV6-6	.	CASNTPGLPYNEQFF	TGTGCCAGCAACACGCCGGGACTACCGTACAATGAGCAGTTCTTC
TRBD1	TRBJ2-7	TRBV19	.	CASSYGGQGDTYEQYF	TGTGCCAGTAGTTATGGGGGACAGGGCGATACCTACGAGCAGTACTTC
TRBD1	TRBJ1-2	TRBV10-3	.	CAITQGDRDDYGYTF	TGTGCCATCACCCAGGGGGACAGGGACGACTATGGCTACACCTTC
.	TRBJ1-1	TRBV30	.	CAWTQQGGTEAFF	TGTGCCTGGACCCAACAGGGTGGGACTGAAGCTTTCTTT
TRBD2	TRBJ2-5	TRBV6-1	.	CAGAGGIQETQYF	TGTGCGGGGGCGGGGGGGATCCAAGAGACCCAGTACTTC